The subject of this entry is one TCR beta chain. What it binds is unknown. The data belong to a study of response to subunit inactivated influenza vaccine. Regarding the study as a whole: New T cells are recruited in small numbers by each seasonal influenza vaccination, according to the authors' suggestion.

V was pared by 0 bases and J by 7 bases, with 10 bases of the junction left unmatched. CDR3 length equals 15 residues. Per the germline V gene, CDR1 is DFQATT and CDR2 is SNEGSKA (reference sequence). TCRdb analysed the RT-PCR reads with MiXCR anew, one entry per CDR3 protein. In the table there are 800,000 to 1,000,000 distinct CDR3 sequences, about 20% of which are singletons. V and J are TRBV20-1 and TRBJ2-7; 9 nucleotides match TRBD2. The clonotype was recovered from a man aged 50 to 60 who received an inactivated influenza vaccine. Sample: PBMCs from blood, taken 5 days after vaccination. The CDR3 loop reads CSARDGTSIGWEQYF. Here the CDR3 DNA reads TGCAGTGCTAGAGATGGGACTAGCATCGGTTGGGAGCAGTACTTC.